This T cell receptor beta chain is drawn from a study of post-analysis software for immune sequencing data. V shed 3 bases and J 1 base; nucleotides not matched to a gene: 11. This CDR3 has 21 residues. Germline CDR1 SGHAT, CDR2 FQNNGV. Findings of the study overall: TRBV5-6, TRBV5-1 and TRBV20-1 belonged to a set of a few TRBV segments that were more frequent in patients than controls. Same-batch samples co-clustered strongly by F measure.

The authors incorporated unique molecular identifiers into the TCR beta cDNA libraries. TCRdb independently ran MiXCR on the PCR reads; one entry per CDR3 protein. The sample lists hundreds of thousands of distinct CDR3 sequences; roughly three fifths were seen once. In the case of this clonotype: Its antigen is unidentified.

The source of this sequence is a girl under 10 years old with multiple sclerosis. The material sequenced was blood. The V and J genes are TRBV11-2 and TRBJ2-6, with 14 bases lining up with TRBD2. For the CDR3, the DNA is TGTGCCAGCAGCTTCACCCGACTAGCGGGGGGGCAGAAGTCTGGGGCCAACGTCCTGACTTTC. The encoded protein is CASSFTRLAGGQKSGANVLTF.